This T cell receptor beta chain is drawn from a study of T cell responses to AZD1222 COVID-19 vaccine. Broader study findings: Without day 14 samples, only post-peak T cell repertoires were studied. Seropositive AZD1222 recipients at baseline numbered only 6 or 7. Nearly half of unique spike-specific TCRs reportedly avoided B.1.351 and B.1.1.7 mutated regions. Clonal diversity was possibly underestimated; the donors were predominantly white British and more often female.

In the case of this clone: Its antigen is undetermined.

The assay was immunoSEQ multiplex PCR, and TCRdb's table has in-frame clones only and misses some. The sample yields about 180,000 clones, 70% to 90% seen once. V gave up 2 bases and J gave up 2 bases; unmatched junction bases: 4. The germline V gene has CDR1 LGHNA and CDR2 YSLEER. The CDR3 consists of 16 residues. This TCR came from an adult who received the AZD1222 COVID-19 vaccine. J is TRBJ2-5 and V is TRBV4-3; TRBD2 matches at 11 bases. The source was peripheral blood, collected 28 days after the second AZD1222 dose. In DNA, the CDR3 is TGCGCCAGCAGCCAATCCGGGACTAGCGGACAAGAGACCCAGTACTTC. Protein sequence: CASSQSGTSGQETQYF.